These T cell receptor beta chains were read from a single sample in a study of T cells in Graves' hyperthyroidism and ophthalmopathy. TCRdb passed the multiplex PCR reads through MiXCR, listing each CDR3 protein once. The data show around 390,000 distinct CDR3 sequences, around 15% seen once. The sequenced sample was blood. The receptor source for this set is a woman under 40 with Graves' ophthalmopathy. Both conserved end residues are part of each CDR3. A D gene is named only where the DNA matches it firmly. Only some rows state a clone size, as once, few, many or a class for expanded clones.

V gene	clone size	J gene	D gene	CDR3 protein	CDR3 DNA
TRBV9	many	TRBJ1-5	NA	CASSVEAAPNQPQHF	TGTGCCAGCAGCGTAGAAGCCGCACCGAATCAGCCCCAGCATTTT
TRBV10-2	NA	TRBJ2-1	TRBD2	CASSEPSGGRDEQFF	TGCGCCAGCAGTGAACCTAGCGGGGGCCGGGATGAGCAGTTCTTC
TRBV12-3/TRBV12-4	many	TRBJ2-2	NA	CASLGQTSNTGELFF	TGTGCCAGTTTAGGGCAGACTAGTAACACCGGGGAGCTGTTTTTT
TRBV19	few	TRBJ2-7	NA	CASSIGSSSTYEQYF	TGTGCCAGTAGTATAGGTTCCAGTTCTACCTACGAGCAGTACTTC
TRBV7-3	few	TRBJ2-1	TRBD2	CASSQGLAGADNEQFF	TGTGCCAGCAGCCAGGGACTAGCGGGGGCCGACAATGAGCAGTTCTTC
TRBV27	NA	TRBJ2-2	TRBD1	CASSDRASNTGELFF	TGTGCCAGCAGTGACAGGGCGTCGAACACCGGGGAGCTGTTTTTT
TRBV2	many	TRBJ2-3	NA	CAHRGGASTDTQYF	TGTGCCCACCGAGGGGGGGCAAGCACAGATACGCAGTATTTT
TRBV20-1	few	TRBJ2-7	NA	CSARDPFSATSYYEQYF	TGCAGTGCTAGAGATCCCTTTTCCGCGACAAGCTACTACGAGCAGTACTTC
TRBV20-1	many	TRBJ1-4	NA	CSARVAGSNEKLFF	TGCAGTGCTAGAGTTGCAGGCTCTAATGAAAAACTGTTTTTT
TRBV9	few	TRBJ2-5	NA	CASSVNPSVEETQYF	TGTGCCAGCAGCGTAAATCCTAGCGTTGAAGAGACCCAGTACTTC
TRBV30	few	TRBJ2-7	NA	CAWKVGSYEQYF	TGTGCCTGGAAGGTTGGCTCCTACGAGCAGTACTTC